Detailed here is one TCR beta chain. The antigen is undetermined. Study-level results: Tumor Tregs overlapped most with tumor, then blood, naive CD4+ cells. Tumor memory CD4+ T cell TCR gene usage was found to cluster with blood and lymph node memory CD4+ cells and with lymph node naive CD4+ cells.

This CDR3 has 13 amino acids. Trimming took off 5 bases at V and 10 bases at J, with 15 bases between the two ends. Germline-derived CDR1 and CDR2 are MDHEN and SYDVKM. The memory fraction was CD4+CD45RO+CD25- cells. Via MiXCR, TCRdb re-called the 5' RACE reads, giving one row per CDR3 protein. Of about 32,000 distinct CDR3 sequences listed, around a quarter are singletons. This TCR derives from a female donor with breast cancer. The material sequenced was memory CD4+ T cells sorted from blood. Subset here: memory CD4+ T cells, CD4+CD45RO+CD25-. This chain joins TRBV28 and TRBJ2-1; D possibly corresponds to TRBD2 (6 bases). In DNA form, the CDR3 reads TGTGCCAGCAGTATTCCGACTAGTTACGAGCAGTTCTTC. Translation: CASSIPTSYEQFF.